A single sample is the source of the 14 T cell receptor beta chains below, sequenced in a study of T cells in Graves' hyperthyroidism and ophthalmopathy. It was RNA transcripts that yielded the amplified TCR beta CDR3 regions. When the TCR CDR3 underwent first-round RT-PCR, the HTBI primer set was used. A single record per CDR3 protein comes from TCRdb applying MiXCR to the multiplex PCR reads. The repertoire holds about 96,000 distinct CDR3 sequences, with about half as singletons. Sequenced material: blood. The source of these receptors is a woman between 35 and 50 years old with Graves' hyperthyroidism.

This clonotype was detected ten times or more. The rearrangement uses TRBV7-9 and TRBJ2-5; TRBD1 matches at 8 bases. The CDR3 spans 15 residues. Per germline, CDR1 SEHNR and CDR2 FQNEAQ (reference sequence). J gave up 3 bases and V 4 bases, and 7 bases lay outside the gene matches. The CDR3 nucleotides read TGTGCCAGCAGCTCTTCAGGGGGCTCAAAAGAGACCCAGTACTTC. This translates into CASSSSGGSKETQYF.

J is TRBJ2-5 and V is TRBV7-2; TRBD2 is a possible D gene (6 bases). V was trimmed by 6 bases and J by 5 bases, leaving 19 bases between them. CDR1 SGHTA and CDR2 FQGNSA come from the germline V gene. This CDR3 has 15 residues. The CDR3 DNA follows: TGTGCCAGCAGTCCGGGGACCGGCGGGGCGGAGACCCAGTACTTC. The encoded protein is CASSPGTGGAETQYF.

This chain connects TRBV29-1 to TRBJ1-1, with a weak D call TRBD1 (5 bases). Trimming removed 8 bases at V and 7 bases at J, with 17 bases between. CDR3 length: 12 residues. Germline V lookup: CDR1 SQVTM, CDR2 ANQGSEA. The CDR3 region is CSPEGWAIEAFF. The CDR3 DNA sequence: TGCAGCCCAGAGGGGTGGGCCATTGAAGCTTTCTTT.

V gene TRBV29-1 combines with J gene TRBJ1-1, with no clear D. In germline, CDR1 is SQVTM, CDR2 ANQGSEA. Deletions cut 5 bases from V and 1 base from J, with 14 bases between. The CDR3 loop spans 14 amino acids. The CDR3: CSVSFSGRNTEAFF. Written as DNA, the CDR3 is TGCAGCGTTTCCTTTTCGGGCAGGAACACTGAAGCTTTCTTT. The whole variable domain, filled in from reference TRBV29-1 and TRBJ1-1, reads SAVISQKPSRDICQRGTSLTIQCQVDSQVTMMFWYRQQPGQSLTLIATANQGSEATYESGFVIDKFPISRPNLTFSTLTVSNMSPEDSSIYLCSVSFSGRNTEAFFGQGTRLTVV.

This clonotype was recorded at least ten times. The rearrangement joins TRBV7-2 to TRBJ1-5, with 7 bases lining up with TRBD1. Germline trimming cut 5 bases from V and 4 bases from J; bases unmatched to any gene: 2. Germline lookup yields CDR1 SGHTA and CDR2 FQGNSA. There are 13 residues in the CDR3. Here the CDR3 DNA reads TGTGCCAGCAGCAGACAGGGAAATCAGCCCCAGCATTTT. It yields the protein CASSRQGNQPQHF.

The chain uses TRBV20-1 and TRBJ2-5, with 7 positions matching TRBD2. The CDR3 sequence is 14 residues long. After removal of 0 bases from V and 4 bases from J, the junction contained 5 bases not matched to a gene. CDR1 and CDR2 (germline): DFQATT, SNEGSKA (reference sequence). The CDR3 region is CSARDGGRGETQYF. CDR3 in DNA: TGCAGTGCTAGAGATGGGGGGAGGGGAGAGACCCAGTACTTC.

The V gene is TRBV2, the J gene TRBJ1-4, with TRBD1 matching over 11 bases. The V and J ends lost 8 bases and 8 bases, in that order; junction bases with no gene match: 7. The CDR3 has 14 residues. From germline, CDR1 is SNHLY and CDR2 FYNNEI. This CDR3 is CASGGRDRGEKLFF. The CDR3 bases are TGTGCCAGCGGGGGTCGGGACAGGGGGGAAAAACTGTTTTTT.

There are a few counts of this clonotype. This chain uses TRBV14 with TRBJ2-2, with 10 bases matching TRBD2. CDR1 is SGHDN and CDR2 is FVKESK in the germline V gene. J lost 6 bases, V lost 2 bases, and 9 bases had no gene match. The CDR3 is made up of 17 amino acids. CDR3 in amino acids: CASSQRAGGVLSGELFF. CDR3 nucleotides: TGTGCCAGCAGCCAACGAGCGGGAGGGGTCCTATCCGGGGAGCTGTTTTTT. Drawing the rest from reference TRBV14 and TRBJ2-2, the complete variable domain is EAGVTQFPSHSVIEKGQTVTLRCDPISGHDNLYWYRRVMGKEIKFLLHFVKESKQDESGMPNNRFLAERTGGTYSTLKVQPAELEDSGVYFCASSQRAGGVLSGELFFGEGSRLTVL.

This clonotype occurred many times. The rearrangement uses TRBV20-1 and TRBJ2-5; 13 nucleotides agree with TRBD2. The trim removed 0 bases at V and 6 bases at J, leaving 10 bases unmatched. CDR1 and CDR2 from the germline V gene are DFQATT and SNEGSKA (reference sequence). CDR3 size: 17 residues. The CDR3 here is CSARDGGTSGNVKTQYF. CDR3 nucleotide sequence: TGCAGTGCTAGAGATGGGGGGACTAGCGGGAACGTGAAGACCCAGTACTTC.

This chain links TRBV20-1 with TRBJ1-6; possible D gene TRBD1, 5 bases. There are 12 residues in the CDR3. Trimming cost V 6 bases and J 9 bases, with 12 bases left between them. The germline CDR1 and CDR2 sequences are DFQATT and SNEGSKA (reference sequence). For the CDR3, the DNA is TGCAGTGCAACCGCAGGGATTTCACCCCTCCACTTT. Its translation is CSATAGISPLHF.

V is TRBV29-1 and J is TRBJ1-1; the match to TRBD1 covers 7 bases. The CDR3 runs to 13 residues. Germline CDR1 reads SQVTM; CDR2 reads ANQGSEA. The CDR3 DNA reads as TGCAACTCCTACAGGGGCCTGAACACTGAAGCTTTCTTT. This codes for CNSYRGLNTEAFF.

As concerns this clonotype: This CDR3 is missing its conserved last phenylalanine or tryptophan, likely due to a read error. The DNA for the CDR3 is TGTGCCAGCAGCTTCAGGGGGATGAACACCGAAGCTTTCTTG. It translates to CASSFRGMNTEAFL. This rearrangement joins TRBV13 to TRBJ1-1, with 7 bases matching TRBD1. Germline V gene lookup returns CDR1 PRHDT and CDR2 FYEKMQ (reference sequence). CDR3 length: 14 amino acids.

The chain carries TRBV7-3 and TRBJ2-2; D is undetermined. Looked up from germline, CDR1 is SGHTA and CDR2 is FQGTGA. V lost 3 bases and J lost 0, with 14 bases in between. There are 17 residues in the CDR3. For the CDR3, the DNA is TGTGCCAGCAGCTTTGTCCCCATTCGGACGAACACCGGGGAGCTGTTTTTT. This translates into CASSFVPIRTNTGELFF.

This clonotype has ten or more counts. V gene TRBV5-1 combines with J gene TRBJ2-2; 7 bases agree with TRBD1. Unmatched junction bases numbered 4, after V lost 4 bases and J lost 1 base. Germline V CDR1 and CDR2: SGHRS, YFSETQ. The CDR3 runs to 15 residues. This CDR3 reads CASSPTGMNTGELFF. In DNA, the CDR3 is TGCGCCAGCAGCCCGACAGGGATGAACACCGGGGAGCTGTTTTTT. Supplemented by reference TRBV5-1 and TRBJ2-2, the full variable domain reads KAGVTQTPRYLIKTRGQQVTLSCSPISGHRSVSWYQQTPGQGLQFLFEYFSETQRNKGNFPGRFSGRQFSNSRSEMNVSTLELGDSALYLCASSPTGMNTGELFFGEGSRLTVL.